The 24 T cell receptor beta chains listed next were all sequenced from one sample in a study of CD8 T cells in ankylosing spondylitis. Study-wide results and caveats: Seemingly characteristic of ankylosing spondylitis blood was a TCR beta motif consisting of roughly 8 highly homologous variants.

TCRdb redid the calling of the 5' RACE reads with MiXCR, one entry per CDR3 protein. Counted here are some 220,000 distinct CDR3 sequences, 5.5% to 7.5% occurring once; the ten biggest clones make up 13% to 15%. These receptors lack a known antigen. Sequenced material: blood, either unsorted or a sorted T cell fraction (not recorded which). These receptor sequences come from a male donor with ankylosing spondylitis.

This clonotype was found many times. The chain combines TRBV6-2 or TRBV6-3 with TRBJ1-5, with D unresolved. V was shortened by 2 bases and J by 6 bases, with 23 bases between the two germline ends. The CDR3 is 18 amino acids. Germline-derived CDR1 and CDR2 are MNHEY and SVGEGT. CDR3 in amino acids: CASSYTRERRKIRQPQHF. Here the CDR3 DNA reads TGTGCCAGCAGTTACACCCGAGAAAGGAGGAAGATACGTCAGCCCCAGCATTTT.

This clonotype was counted many times. This chain links TRBV12-3 or TRBV12-4 with TRBJ2-5, with 10 bases lining up with TRBD2. CDR3 length: 15 amino acids. V lost 3 bases to trimming and J lost 1 base; unmatched junction nucleotides: 2. CDR3 nucleotides: TGTGCCAGCAGTTTTATAGCGGGGGGCCAAGAGACCCAGTACTTC. Its protein product is CASSFIAGGQETQYF.

This clonotype was detected only a few times. The V call is TRBV10-3, the J call TRBJ2-1; 7 bases match TRBD1. Germline V gene data show CDR1 as ENHRY and CDR2 as SYGVKD. The V gene end was trimmed by 1 base and the J gene end by 6 bases; junction bases not matched to a gene: 3. The CDR3 loop spans 14 amino acids. CDR3 loop: CAISEFRQGNEQFF. The CDR3 DNA reads TGTGCCATCAGTGAGTTCCGACAGGGCAATGAGCAGTTCTTC.

This clonotype was counted ten times or more. J is TRBJ2-2 and V is TRBV6-5; D is ambiguous. The germline V gene encodes CDR1 MNHEY and CDR2 SVGAGI. Between the trimmed V and J ends, which lost 1 base and 10 bases, there was a span of 13 bases. CDR3 length: 14 amino acids. The CDR3 protein is CASSYFRSPKELFF. The CDR3 DNA reads TGTGCCAGCAGTTACTTTAGGTCCCCCAAGGAGCTGTTTTTT.

Note on this clonotype: One junction end disagrees with the germline gene, perhaps due to a read error. J is TRBJ2-7 and V is TRBV28, with no clear D. From germline, CDR1 is MDHEN and CDR2 SYDVKM. This CDR3 is 11 amino acids long. Here the CDR3 reads CACSFTYEQYF. As DNA, the CDR3 is TGTGCCTGCAGTTTTACCTACGAGCAGTACTTC.

This clonotype was seen at least ten times. V and J are TRBV11-1 and TRBJ2-7, with 10 bases matching TRBD2. Trimming at V came to 2 bases and at J to 6 bases, leaving 16 bases not matched to a gene. CDR3 size: 18 residues. CDR1 is SGHAT, CDR2 FQDESV, per germline (reference sequence). In nucleotides, the CDR3 is TGTGCCAGCAGCTTACACCTCGTGGCGGCTAGCGGGAGAGTCGAGCAGTACTTC. Its translation: CASSLHLVAASGRVEQYF.

This clonotype was detected ten times or more. The J gene is TRBJ2-7, the V gene TRBV28, with D perhaps assigned TRBD1 or TRBD2 (5 bases each). CDR3 length: 14 amino acids. V was pared by 6 bases and J by 0 bases, with 12 bases between. The V gene's germline CDR1 is MDHEN and CDR2 SYDVKM. CDR3 in amino acids: CASRSGTASYEQYF. CDR3 bases: TGTGCCAGCAGGTCCGGGACGGCCTCCTACGAGCAGTACTTC.

This clonotype showed up many times. This chain joins TRBV27 and TRBJ2-1; the match to TRBD1 covers 8 bases. Germline values: CDR1 MNHEY, CDR2 SMNVEV (reference sequence). Losses at the gene ends were 10 bases for V and 7 bases for J; bases not matched to a gene: 3. The CDR3 consists of 11 residues. As DNA, the CDR3 is TGTGCCATTACAGGGGGGAATGAGCAGTTCTTC. Protein product: CAITGGNEQFF.

This chain links TRBV12-3 or TRBV12-4 with TRBJ2-7, with 9 bases identical to TRBD1. The CDR3 spans 15 residues. The junction had 11 bases not matched to a gene; V was cut back by 8 bases and J by 3 bases. CDR3: CASGPQGQGGYEQYF. The CDR3 DNA follows: TGTGCCAGCGGTCCTCAGGGACAGGGTGGCTACGAGCAGTACTTC.

This clonotype occurred many times. CDR3 protein: CASSQRRGQETQYF. The CDR3 DNA follows: TGTGCCAGCAGCCAACGGCGGGGACAAGAGACCCAGTACTTC. The chain is built from TRBV7-9 and TRBJ2-5; perhaps TRBD2 as D (6 bases). The CDR3 loop spans 14 amino acids. Trimming took 5 bases from V and 2 from J, leaving 12 bases between them. Per the germline V gene, CDR1 is SEHNR and CDR2 is FQNEAQ (reference sequence).

This clonotype was counted at least ten times. The rearrangement joins TRBV12-3 or TRBV12-4 to TRBJ1-1, with 9 positions matching TRBD1. The CDR3 length is 15 residues. V lost 6 bases and J lost 0; bases outside the gene matches: 5. The chain's CDR3 is CASSHRDRVNTEAFF. The CDR3 DNA is TGTGCCAGCAGCCACCGGGACAGGGTGAACACTGAAGCTTTCTTT.

This clonotype was seen ten or more times. One junction end does not reproduce the germline sequence, and a read error may be involved. The rearrangement uses TRBV29-1 and TRBJ2-3, with 10 positions matching TRBD2. There are 14 residues in the CDR3. Germline CDR1 and CDR2: SQVTM and ANQGSEA. CDR3 in DNA: TGCAGCGTTGAAGATGGACTAGCGGCTGGGGGCCCGCACTTT. It specifies CSVEDGLAAGGPHF.

This clonotype came up a few times. The chain uses TRBV4-3 and TRBJ2-7; 7 bases fit TRBD1. The junction had 6 bases not matched to a gene; V was cut back by 0 bases and J by 4 bases. This CDR3 is 15 amino acids long. In germline, CDR1 is LGHNA, CDR2 YSLEER. The DNA of the CDR3 is TGCGCCAGCAGCCAAGATACAGGGGCAATATACGAGCAGTACTTC. Amino acid sequence: CASSQDTGAIYEQYF.

This clonotype has at least ten counts. CDR3 DNA: TGTGCCAGCAGCTTAGCTCCCCCGGGACAGATTAATGAAAAACTGTTTTTT. Translation: CASSLAPPGQINEKLFF. The chain recombines TRBV7-2 with TRBJ1-4, with TRBD1 matching over 7 bases. With V trimmed by 0 bases and J by 4 bases, 8 bases remained unmatched. The CDR3 is made up of 17 amino acids. Germline V gene sequence: CDR1 SGHTA, CDR2 FQGNSA.

In this sample, this clonotype turned up a few times. The rearrangement joins TRBV11-2 to TRBJ2-2; 10 bases match TRBD2. The CDR3 contains 16 residues. Germline V gene sequence: CDR1 SGHAT, CDR2 FQNNGV. V gave up 6 bases and J gave up 1 base; unmatched junction bases: 5. The CDR3 nucleotides read TGTGCCAGCAGATCCAGACTAGCGGGGAACACCGGGGAGCTGTTTTTT. As protein: CASRSRLAGNTGELFF.

This clonotype was observed a few times. V gene TRBV20-1 combines with J gene TRBJ2-3; D is ambiguous. The CDR3 spans 14 residues. CDR1 and CDR2 from the germline V gene are DFQATT and SNEGSKA (reference sequence). V lost 1 base to trimming and J lost 2 bases, with 10 bases between them. This CDR3 is CSARVGRTTDTQYF. The CDR3, as DNA: TGCAGTGCTAGAGTCGGCCGGACCACAGATACGCAGTATTTT.

This clonotype showed up many times. This rearrangement joins TRBV28 to TRBJ2-3; possible D gene TRBD1, 6 bases. Germline CDR1 reads MDHEN; CDR2 reads SYDVKM. This CDR3 is 15 amino acids long. Deletions cut 3 bases from V and 2 bases from J, with 12 bases between. The CDR3 protein is CASSFGQQLTDTQYF. The CDR3 DNA is TGTGCCAGCAGTTTCGGACAGCAACTCACAGATACGCAGTATTTT.

This clonotype has a handful of counts. CDR3 loop: CASSRWQLSYEQYF. CDR3 in DNA: TGTGCCAGCAGTCGGTGGCAGCTCTCCTACGAGCAGTACTTC. The chain employs TRBV12-3 or TRBV12-4 and TRBJ2-7; D is undetermined. Trimming shortened V by 5 bases and J by 0 bases, and 11 bases separated the two germline ends. This CDR3 region has 14 residues.

This clonotype has at least ten counts. The V and J genes are TRBV2 and TRBJ2-7; D remains ambiguous. Trimming took off 0 bases at V and 7 bases at J, with 10 bases between the two ends. CDR1 is SNHLY, CDR2 FYNNEI, per germline. The CDR3 loop spans 13 amino acids. CDR3 loop: CASSEALWWEQYF. CDR3 DNA: TGTGCCAGCAGTGAAGCTTTGTGGTGGGAGCAGTACTTC.

On this clonotype: One base away lies a much larger clone, so this may be a sequencing read error. The V and J genes are TRBV7-8 and TRBJ1-5; tentative D call: TRBD1 (6 bases). CDR1 and CDR2 (germline): SGHVS, FQNEAQ. CDR3 length: 15 residues. CDR3 amino acids: CSSSLGGNSNQPQHF. In DNA, the CDR3 is TGTTCCAGCAGCTTAGGGGGGAATAGCAATCAGCCCCAGCATTTT.

This clonotype has at least ten counts. This sequence joins TRBV6-5 and TRBJ2-5; D is perhaps TRBD2 (5 bases). This CDR3 has 16 amino acids. From germline, CDR1 is MNHEY and CDR2 SVGAGI. V dropped 2 bases and J dropped 3 bases, with 16 bases sitting between them. The CDR3 bases are TGTGCCAGCAGTTACGATGCGAGCGGTTTTAAAGAGACCCAGTACTTC. The encoded protein is CASSYDASGFKETQYF.

There are a few counts of this clonotype. The rearrangement joins TRBV11-2 to TRBJ2-1; TRBD2 aligns across 7 bases. CDR3 length equals 18 residues. Germline CDR1 is SGHAT and CDR2 is FQNNGV. Losses at the gene ends were 7 bases for V and 1 base for J; bases not matched to a gene: 16. The CDR3 DNA reads TGTGCCAGCATGGCCCCTCCTTGGGCGGGGGAATCCTACAATGAGCAGTTCTTC. This codes for CASMAPPWAGESYNEQFF.

The chain uses TRBV7-6 and TRBJ1-1; no reliable D call. CDR3 size: 13 residues. Trimming shortened V by 5 bases and J by 3 bases, and 10 bases separated the two germline ends. Germline values: CDR1 SGHVS, CDR2 FNYEAQ. The CDR3: CASSPTWDTEAFF. For the CDR3, the DNA is TGTGCCAGCAGCCCAACGTGGGACACTGAAGCTTTCTTT.

This clonotype appeared many times. V and J are TRBV29-1 and TRBJ1-2; TRBD1 matches 7 bases. Germline values: CDR1 SQVTM, CDR2 ANQGSEA. Trimming cost V 7 bases and J 4 bases; bases outside gene matches: 6. The CDR3 contains 12 residues. The CDR3 bases are TGCAGCGCCGTGACAGGGAGCTATGGCTACACCTTC. It yields the protein CSAVTGSYGYTF.